Below, 26 T cell receptor beta chains from the same sample are listed, as sequenced in a study of identical twins. MiXCR, run by TCRdb on the 5' RACE reads, gives a single entry per CDR3 protein. The repertoire holds hundreds of thousands of distinct CDR3 sequences, with 15% to 20% as singletons. The same specimen was also included in a second study, on T cells expressing NK-cell markers.

Sample: PBMCs. The source is a woman aged 18-30 years in good health.

This clonotype was seen more than once but under ten times. This rearrangement joins TRBV10-3 to TRBJ2-1; D uncertain. The length of the CDR3 is 15 residues. The germline gives CDR1 ENHRY, CDR2 SYGVKD. V shed 10 bases and J shed 4 bases, with 20 bases lying between them. CDR3 protein: CARRGIAGTYNEQFF. DNA of the CDR3: TGTGCCAGACGCGGAATAGCCGGAACTTACAATGAGCAGTTCTTC.

The chain combines TRBV7-9 with TRBJ2-7; D gene uncertain. This CDR3 is built from 14 residues. Trimming took 5 bases from V and 3 from J, leaving 14 bases between them. Per germline, CDR1 SEHNR and CDR2 FQNEAQ (reference sequence). The CDR3 spells CASSPWKLGYEQYF. The CDR3 DNA follows: TGTGCCAGCAGCCCCTGGAAGCTCGGCTACGAGCAGTACTTC.

This clonotype was found a few times. The chain uses TRBV20-1 and TRBJ2-4; 7 bases fit TRBD1. The CDR3 runs 12 residues. Germline V gives CDR1 DFQATT, CDR2 SNEGSKA (reference sequence). V was pared by 6 bases and J by 8 bases, with 7 bases of the junction left unmatched. The CDR3 spells CSAPDRTYIQYF. CDR3 DNA sequence: TGCAGTGCACCGGACAGGACGTACATTCAGTACTTC.

This clonotype was picked up one time. This chain links TRBV6-1 with TRBJ2-3; the D is unclear. Germline V gene lookup returns CDR1 MNHNS and CDR2 SASEGT. V was clipped by 1 base and J by 7 bases, with 9 bases between them. CDR3 length equals 13 residues. In DNA form, the CDR3 reads TGTGCCAGCAGTGAAGAGGTCCGACATACGCAGTATTTT. Protein product: CASSEEVRHTQYF.

This clonotype was observed a single time. The chain joins TRBV6-5 to TRBJ2-1, with 9 nucleotides matching TRBD2. The CDR3 has 17 amino acids. V was pared by 3 bases and J by 6 bases, with 12 bases of the junction left unmatched. The germline V gene has CDR1 MNHEY and CDR2 SVGAGI. In nucleotides, the CDR3 is TGTGCCAGCAGTTATGGGTTTAGCGGGAGCCGCTCCAATGAGCAGTTCTTC. Translating it yields CASSYGFSGSRSNEQFF.

V usage is TRBV20-1 and J usage is TRBJ2-5; the D gene is possibly TRBD1 (6 bases). V was shortened by 5 bases and J by 5 bases, with 15 bases between the two germline ends. The CDR3 is 13 amino acids. From germline, CDR1 is DFQATT and CDR2 SNEGSKA (reference sequence). The CDR3 spells CSAVSRGGETQYF. For the CDR3, the DNA is TGCAGTGCTGTCAGCAGGGGTGGGGAGACCCAGTACTTC.

The table lists this clonotype with a few counts. The V gene is TRBV6-1, the J gene TRBJ2-1, with 10 bases identical to TRBD2. CDR3 size: 15 residues. The germline V gene encodes CDR1 MNHNS and CDR2 SASEGT. Trimming at V came to 7 bases and at J to 12 bases, leaving 15 bases not matched to a gene. The CDR3 is CASTGRASGSHRQFF. The CDR3, as DNA: TGTGCCAGCACGGGTCGGGCTAGCGGGAGCCATCGGCAGTTCTTC.

The chain carries TRBV20-1 and TRBJ2-7; D unresolved. The CDR3 contains 11 residues. V was cut by 6 bases and J by 0 bases, with 6 bases left in between. CDR1 and CDR2 from the germline V gene are DFQATT and SNEGSKA (reference sequence). This CDR3 reads CSAPFSYEQYF. Written as DNA, the CDR3 is TGCAGTGCCCCATTCTCCTACGAGCAGTACTTC.

This clonotype has more than one count but fewer than ten. At one of its ends the junction is not consistent with the germline gene, which may arise from a read error. This chain links TRBV7-9 with TRBJ1-1; TRBD1 matches 7 bases. CDR3 length: 11 amino acids. Germline CDR1 reads SEHNR; CDR2 reads FQNEAQ (reference sequence). CDR3 DNA: TGTGCCAGCAGCTTAGGGGACAGTGAAATCTTT. The encoded protein is CASSLGDSEIF.

The rearrangement joins TRBV20-1 to TRBJ1-1, with no clear D. The V gene's germline CDR1 is DFQATT and CDR2 SNEGSKA (reference sequence). Trimming stripped 3 bases from V and 3 bases from J, with 11 bases between. This CDR3 is built from 13 residues. CDR3 sequence: CSASYGLDTEAFF. The DNA for the CDR3 is TGCAGTGCTAGCTACGGGTTGGACACTGAAGCTTTCTTT.

The gene calls are TRBV20-1 and TRBJ2-2; D remains ambiguous. CDR1 and CDR2 (germline): DFQATT, SNEGSKA (reference sequence). V dropped 1 base and J dropped 5 bases, with 11 bases sitting between them. The length of the CDR3 is 14 residues. The CDR3 loop is CSARVQPKTGELFF. In DNA, the CDR3 is TGCAGTGCTAGAGTCCAACCTAAAACCGGGGAGCTGTTTTTT.

This chain's CDR3 is CASSLGAGQYYEQYF. DNA of the CDR3: TGCGCCAGCAGCTTGGGGGCGGGACAGTACTACGAGCAGTACTTC. The gene calls are TRBV5-1 and TRBJ2-7; maybe TRBD1 (7 bases). The CDR3 loop spans 15 amino acids. Germline assignment: CDR1 SGHRS and CDR2 YFSETQ. Trimming removed 0 bases at V and 3 bases at J, with 13 bases between.

The sample holds a few counts of this clonotype. This sequence joins TRBV15 and TRBJ2-1, with 9 nucleotides matching TRBD2. This CDR3 is built from 14 residues. Germline V CDR1 and CDR2: LNHNV, YYDKDF (reference sequence). With V trimmed by 0 bases and J by 8 bases, 2 bases remained unmatched. The chain's CDR3 is CATSRDSGSDEQFF. CDR3 in DNA: TGTGCCACCAGCAGAGATAGCGGGAGTGATGAGCAGTTCTTC.

This clonotype was counted between two and nine times. This chain connects TRBV29-1 to TRBJ2-2, with D unclear. Trimming pared 5 bases from V and 5 bases from J, leaving 9 bases between. The CDR3 covers 12 residues. Per the germline V gene, CDR1 is SQVTM and CDR2 is ANQGSEA. The CDR3 DNA reads TGCAGCGTTCACGGGCTTACCGGGGAGCTGTTTTTT. Encoded protein: CSVHGLTGELFF.

The J gene is TRBJ2-3, the V gene TRBV9; D unclear. Trimming pared 3 bases from V and 0 bases from J, leaving 14 bases between. Germline V gene sequence: CDR1 SGDLS, CDR2 YYNGEE. This CDR3 region has 16 residues. The chain's CDR3 is CASSAWDVASTDTQYF. As DNA, the CDR3 is TGTGCCAGCAGCGCGTGGGATGTTGCGAGCACAGATACGCAGTATTTT.

There are a few counts of this clonotype. The chain recombines TRBV20-1 with TRBJ2-1, with TRBD2 as a possible D gene (7 bases). CDR3 length: 15 residues. V shed 3 bases and J shed 6 bases, with 18 bases lying between them. From germline, CDR1 is DFQATT and CDR2 SNEGSKA (reference sequence). CDR3 amino acids: CSARLGGRGANEQFF. The CDR3 region has the DNA TGCAGTGCTAGGCTTGGGGGACGGGGGGCCAATGAGCAGTTCTTC.

This clonotype was seen more than once but under ten times. CDR3 loop: CSARDSTSGSYEQYF. CDR3 in DNA: TGCAGTGCTAGAGATAGTACTAGCGGGTCCTACGAGCAGTACTTC. The chain carries TRBV20-1 and TRBJ2-7, with TRBD2 matching 9 bases. This CDR3 has 15 amino acids. CDR1 and CDR2 (germline): DFQATT, SNEGSKA (reference sequence). V gave up 0 bases and J gave up 1 base; unmatched junction bases: 4.

The table lists this clonotype with a few counts. J is TRBJ1-6 and V is TRBV12-3 or TRBV12-4; D unclear. The V gene lost 6 bases and the J gene lost 1 base, with 10 bases spanning the gap. The CDR3 sequence is 15 residues long. CDR3 bases: TGTGCCAGCAGGCCGGGAGGTTCCTATAATTCACCCCTCCACTTT. Amino acids: CASRPGGSYNSPLHF.

V gene TRBV6-5 combines with J gene TRBJ2-2, with 9 bases fitting TRBD1. The germline V gene has CDR1 MNHEY and CDR2 SVGAGI. J was trimmed by 2 bases and V by 7 bases; bases with no gene match: 8. This CDR3 spans 16 amino acids. The CDR3 DNA follows: TGTGCCAGCAATTCTCGGGACAGGGTTAACACCGGGGAGCTGTTTTTT. Its protein is CASNSRDRVNTGELFF.

This clonotype was picked up a small number of times. The CDR3 DNA is TGTGCCAGCTCACCACGTGGGGGCCCCATCCCCTACGAGCAGTACTTC. Its protein is CASSPRGGPIPYEQYF. The rearrangement joins TRBV18 to TRBJ2-7, with D maybe TRBD1 (6 bases). The CDR3 is 16 residues long. Germline V gene sequence: CDR1 KGHSH, CDR2 LQKENI. V was trimmed by 1 base and J by 2 bases, leaving 15 bases between them.

Regarding this clonotype: This likely comes from a read error, as the CDR3 has no conserved phenylalanine or tryptophan at its end. This rearrangement joins TRBV5-1 to TRBJ2-1, with D perhaps TRBD1 (5 bases). V lost 4 bases, J lost 7 bases, and 15 bases lay in between. Per germline, CDR1 SGHRS and CDR2 YFSETQ. This CDR3 has 14 amino acids. DNA for the CDR3: TGCGCCAGCAGCCCGAAACTTAAGGGGAATGAGCAGTTCCTC. Translating it yields CASSPKLKGNEQFL.

This sequence joins TRBV10-3 and TRBJ2-3; D uncertain. CDR1 and CDR2 (germline): ENHRY, SYGVKD. The V gene lost 5 bases and the J gene lost 1 base, with 13 bases spanning the gap. The CDR3 has 15 residues. The CDR3 is CAISSSEVRTDTQYF. The CDR3 nucleotides are TGTGCCATCAGTTCCTCCGAGGTCCGCACAGATACGCAGTATTTT.

V usage is TRBV7-2 and J usage is TRBJ2-1; 8 nucleotides agree with TRBD2. V lost 6 bases to trimming and J lost 7 bases; unmatched junction nucleotides: 5. The CDR3 sequence is 13 residues long. The germline gives CDR1 SGHTA, CDR2 FQGNSA. The CDR3 protein is CASSREGGNEQFF. DNA of the CDR3: TGTGCCAGCAGTCGGGAGGGGGGGAATGAGCAGTTCTTC.

CDR3 protein: CSADKRGNYNEQFF. CDR3 in DNA: TGCAGTGCTGACAAACGCGGAAACTACAATGAGCAGTTCTTC. The chain combines TRBV20-1 with TRBJ2-1; D unclear. The CDR3 contains 14 residues. The ends were cut back, 5 bases at V and 3 bases at J, with 14 bases in the middle. Germline loops: CDR1 DFQATT, CDR2 SNEGSKA (reference sequence).

J is TRBJ2-7 and V is TRBV12-3 or TRBV12-4, with TRBD2 matching 7 bases. This CDR3 has 14 residues. V lost 0 bases and J lost 7; bases outside the gene matches: 6. The chain's CDR3 is CASSLAGGPREQYF. CDR3 nucleotide sequence: TGTGCCAGCAGTTTAGCGGGAGGGCCGCGTGAGCAGTACTTC.

The chain has TRBV20-1 and TRBJ1-1; 8 nucleotides line up with TRBD1. This CDR3 has 16 residues. Per germline, CDR1 DFQATT and CDR2 SNEGSKA (reference sequence). V trimming: 4 bases; J trimming: 7 bases; junction bases outside the gene matches: 17. CDR3 residues: CSAIDYRGLLKGEAFF. The DNA for the CDR3 is TGCAGTGCTATAGACTACAGGGGGTTGTTAAAGGGTGAAGCTTTCTTT.